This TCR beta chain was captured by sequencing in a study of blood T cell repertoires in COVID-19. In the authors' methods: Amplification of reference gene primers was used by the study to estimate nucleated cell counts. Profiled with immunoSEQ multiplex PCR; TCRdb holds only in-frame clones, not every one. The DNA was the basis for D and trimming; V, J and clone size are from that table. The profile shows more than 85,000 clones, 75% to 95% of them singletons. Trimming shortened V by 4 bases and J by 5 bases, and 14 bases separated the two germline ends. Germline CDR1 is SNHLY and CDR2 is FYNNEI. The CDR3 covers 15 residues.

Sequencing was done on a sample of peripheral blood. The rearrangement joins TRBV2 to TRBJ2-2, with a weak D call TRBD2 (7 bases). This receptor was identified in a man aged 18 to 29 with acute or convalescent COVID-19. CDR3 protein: CASSGGGGRTGELFF. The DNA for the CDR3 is TGTGCCAGCAGTGGGGGAGGGGGAAGGACCGGGGAGCTGTTTTTT.